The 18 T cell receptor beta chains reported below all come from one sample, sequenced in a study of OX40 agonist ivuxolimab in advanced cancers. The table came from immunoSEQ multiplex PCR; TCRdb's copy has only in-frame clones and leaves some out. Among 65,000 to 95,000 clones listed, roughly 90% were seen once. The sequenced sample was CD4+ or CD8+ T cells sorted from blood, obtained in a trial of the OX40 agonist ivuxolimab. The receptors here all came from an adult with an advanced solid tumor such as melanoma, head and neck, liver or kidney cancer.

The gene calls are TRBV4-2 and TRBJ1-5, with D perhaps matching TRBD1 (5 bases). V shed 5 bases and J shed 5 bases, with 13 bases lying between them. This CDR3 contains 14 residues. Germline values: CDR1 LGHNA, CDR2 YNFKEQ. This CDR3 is CASSSGLTDQPQHF. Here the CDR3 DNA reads TGTGCCAGCAGCTCGGGACTTACCGATCAGCCCCAGCATTTT.

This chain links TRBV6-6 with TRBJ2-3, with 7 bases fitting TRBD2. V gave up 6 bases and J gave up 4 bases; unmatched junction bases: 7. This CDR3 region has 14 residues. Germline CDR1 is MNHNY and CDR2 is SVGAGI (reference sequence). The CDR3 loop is CASRATSVADTQYF. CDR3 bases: TGTGCCAGCAGGGCAACTAGCGTTGCAGATACGCAGTATTTT.

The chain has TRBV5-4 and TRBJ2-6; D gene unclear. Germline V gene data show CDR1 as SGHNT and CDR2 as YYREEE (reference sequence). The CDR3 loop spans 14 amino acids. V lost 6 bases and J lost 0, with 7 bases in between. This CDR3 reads CASNFGSGANVLTF. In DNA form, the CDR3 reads TGTGCCAGCAACTTCGGCTCTGGGGCCAACGTCCTGACTTTC.

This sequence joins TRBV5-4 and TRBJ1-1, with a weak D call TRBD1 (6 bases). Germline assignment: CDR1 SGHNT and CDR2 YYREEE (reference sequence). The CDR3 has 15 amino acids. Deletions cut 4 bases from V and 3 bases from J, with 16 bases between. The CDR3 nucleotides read TGTGCCAGCAGCATACTAGGGGGGGTGTACACTGAAGCTTTCTTT. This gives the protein CASSILGGVYTEAFF.

As DNA, the CDR3 is TGTGCCAGCAGTTATCAGTACCAAGAGACCCAGTACTTC. Amino acids: CASSYQYQETQYF. The V gene is TRBV6-5, the J gene TRBJ2-5, with no clear D. Deletions cut 3 bases from V and 0 bases from J, with 5 bases between. Germline V CDR1 and CDR2: MNHEY, SVGAGI. The CDR3 runs 13 residues.

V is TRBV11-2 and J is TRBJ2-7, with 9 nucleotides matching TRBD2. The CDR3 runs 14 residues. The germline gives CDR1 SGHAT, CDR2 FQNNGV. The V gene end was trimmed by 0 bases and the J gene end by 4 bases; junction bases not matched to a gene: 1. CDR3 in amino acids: CASSLDAGGYEQYF. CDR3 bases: TGTGCCAGCAGCTTAGATGCGGGGGGGTACGAGCAGTACTTC.

The DNA for the CDR3 is TGTGCCAGCAGTTCCCTTCGGCTCTCTGGAAACACCATATATTTT. Translating it yields CASSSLRLSGNTIYF. The V call is TRBV6-5, the J call TRBJ1-3; D ambiguous. The CDR3 totals 15 residues. Trimming removed 4 bases from V and 0 bases from J, with 10 bases in between. The germline gives CDR1 MNHEY, CDR2 SVGAGI.

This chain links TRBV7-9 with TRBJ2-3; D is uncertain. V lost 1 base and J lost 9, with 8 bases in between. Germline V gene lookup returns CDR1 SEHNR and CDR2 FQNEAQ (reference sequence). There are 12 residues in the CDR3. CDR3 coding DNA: TGTGCCAGCAGCTTAGTCCATTTAACGCAGTATTTT. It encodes CASSLVHLTQYF. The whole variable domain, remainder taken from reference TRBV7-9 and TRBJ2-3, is DTGVSQNPRHKITKRGQNVTFRCDPISEHNRLYWYRQTLGQGPEFLTYFQNEAQLEKSRLLSDRFSAERPKGSFSTLEIQRTEQGDSAMYLCASSLVHLTQYFGPGTRLTVL.

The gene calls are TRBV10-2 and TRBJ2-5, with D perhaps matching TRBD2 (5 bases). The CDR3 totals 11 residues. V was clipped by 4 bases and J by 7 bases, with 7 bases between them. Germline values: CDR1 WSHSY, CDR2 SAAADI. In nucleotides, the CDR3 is TGCGCCAGCAGTGCTCGGGGGACCCAGTACTTC. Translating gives CASSARGTQYF.

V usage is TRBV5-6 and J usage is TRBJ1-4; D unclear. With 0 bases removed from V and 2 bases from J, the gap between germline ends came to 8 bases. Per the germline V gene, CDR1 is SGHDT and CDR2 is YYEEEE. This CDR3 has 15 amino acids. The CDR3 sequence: CASSLEGGTNEKLFF. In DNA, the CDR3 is TGTGCCAGCAGCTTGGAAGGAGGGACTAATGAAAAACTGTTTTTT.

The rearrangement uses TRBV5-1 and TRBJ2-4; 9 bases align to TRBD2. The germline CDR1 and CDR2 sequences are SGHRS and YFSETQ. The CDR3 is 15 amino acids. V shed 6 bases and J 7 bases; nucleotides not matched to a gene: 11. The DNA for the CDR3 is TGCGCCAGCATCGGGGGTGCGGGAGGGACTAACATTCAGTACTTC. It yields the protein CASIGGAGGTNIQYF.

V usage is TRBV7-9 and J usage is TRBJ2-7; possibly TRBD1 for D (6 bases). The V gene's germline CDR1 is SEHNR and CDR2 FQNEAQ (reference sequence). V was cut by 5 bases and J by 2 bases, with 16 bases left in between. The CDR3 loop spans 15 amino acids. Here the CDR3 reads CASSLRGAGTYEQYF. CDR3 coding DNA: TGTGCCAGCAGCCTCAGGGGCGCAGGGACCTACGAGCAGTACTTC.

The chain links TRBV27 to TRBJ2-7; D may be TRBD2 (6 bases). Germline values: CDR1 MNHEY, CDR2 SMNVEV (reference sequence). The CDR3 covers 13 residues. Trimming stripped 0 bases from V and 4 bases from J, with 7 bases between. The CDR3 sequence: CASSLSGGYEQYF. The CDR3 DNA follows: TGTGCCAGCAGTTTATCGGGGGGATACGAGCAGTACTTC.

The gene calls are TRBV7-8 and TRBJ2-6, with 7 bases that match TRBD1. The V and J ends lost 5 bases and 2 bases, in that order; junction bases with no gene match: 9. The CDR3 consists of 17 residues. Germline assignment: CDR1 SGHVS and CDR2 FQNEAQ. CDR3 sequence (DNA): TGTGCCAGCAGCCCACAGGGGCTCGTCACTGGGGCCAACGTCCTGACTTTC. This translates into CASSPQGLVTGANVLTF.

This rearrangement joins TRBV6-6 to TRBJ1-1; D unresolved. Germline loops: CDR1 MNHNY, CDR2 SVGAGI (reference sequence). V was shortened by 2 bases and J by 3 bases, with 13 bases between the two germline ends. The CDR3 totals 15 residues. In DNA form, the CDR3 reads TGTGCCAGCAGTTACATAAGAGGGTCCGACACTGAAGCTTTCTTT. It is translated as CASSYIRGSDTEAFF.

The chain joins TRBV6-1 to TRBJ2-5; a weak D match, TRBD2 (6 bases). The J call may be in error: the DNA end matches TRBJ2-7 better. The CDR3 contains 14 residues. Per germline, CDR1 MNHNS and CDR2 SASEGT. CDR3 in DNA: TGTGCCAGCACCTACGGAGGGAACTCCTACGAGCAGTACTTC. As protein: CASTYGGNSYEQYF.

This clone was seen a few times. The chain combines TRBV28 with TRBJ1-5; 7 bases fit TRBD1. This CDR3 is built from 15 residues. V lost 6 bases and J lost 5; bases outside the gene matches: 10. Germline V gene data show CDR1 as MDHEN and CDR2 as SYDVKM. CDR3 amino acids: CASSMEGAGDQPQHF. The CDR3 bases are TGTGCCAGCAGCATGGAGGGGGCAGGGGATCAGCCCCAGCATTTT. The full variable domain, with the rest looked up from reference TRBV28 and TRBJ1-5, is DVKVTQSSRYLVKRTGEKVFLECVQDMDHENMFWYRQDPGLGLRLIYFSYDVKMKEKGDIPEGYSVSREKKERFSLILESASTNQTSMYLCASSMEGAGDQPQHFGDGTRLSIL.

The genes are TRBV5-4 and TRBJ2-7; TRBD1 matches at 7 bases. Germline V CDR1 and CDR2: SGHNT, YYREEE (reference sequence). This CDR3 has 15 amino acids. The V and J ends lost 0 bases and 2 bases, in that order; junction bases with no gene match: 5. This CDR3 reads CASSLGTGRTYEQYF. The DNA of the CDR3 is TGTGCCAGCAGCTTGGGGACAGGAAGGACCTACGAGCAGTACTTC. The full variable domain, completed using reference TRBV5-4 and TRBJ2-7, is ETGVTQSPTHLIKTRGQQVTLRCSSQSGHNTVSWYQQALGQGPQFIFQYYREEENGRGNFPPRFSGLQFPNYSSELNVNALELDDSALYLCASSLGTGRTYEQYFGPGTRLTVT.